This T cell receptor (beta chain) is from a study of cytomegalovirus exposure and HLA in healthy donors. Whole-study context: In an earlier analysis, around 100 million unique TCR beta sequences were found from about 190 million T cells. Study-level results: What a later analysis showed was that several of the most significant clusters appeared linked to common viral pathogens. In a later analysis, V- and J-gene trimming of beta chains associated with a DCLRE1C missense variant, replicated independently.

This CDR3 contains 14 residues. Between the trimmed V and J ends, which lost 8 bases and 3 bases, there was a span of 14 bases. The V gene's germline CDR1 is SGHTA and CDR2 FQGTGA. The table lists this clone with a count of one. Its target is not known. Researchers ran the PCR with 60 Vbeta and 13 Jbeta primers. This table comes from immunoSEQ multiplex PCR, and its TCRdb copy is limited to in-frame clones, with some not included. The data show about 190,000 clones, about 69% seen once. The chain is built from TRBV7-3 and TRBJ1-5; tentative D call: TRBD1 (6 bases). The origin of this receptor is a man younger than 40 in good health and CMV-seropositive. The sequenced material came from PBMCs. The CDR3 spells CASPGQPNNQPQHF. In DNA, the CDR3 is TGTGCCAGCCCTGGACAGCCAAACAATCAGCCCCAGCATTTT.